This paragraph covers one T cell receptor beta chain sequence. As yet, its antigen is unknown. This CDR3 is also generated by other DNA sequences in the sample. The sample belongs to a study of T cell responses to AZD1222 COVID-19 vaccine. Study as a whole: Pooled in the analysis were second doses at about 4 or about 12 weeks. Overall study results and limits: There were mostly white British donors and more females than males, and clonal diversity was possibly underestimated. Spike-specific TCR breadth rose after two AZD1222 doses, and depth rose as well. Every sample of the repertoires postdated the peak T cell response.

Trimming left V 6 bases short and J 0 bases short, with 5 bases between. Germline V gives CDR1 SNHLY, CDR2 FYNNEI. CDR3 size: 13 residues. Only in-frame clones appear in the TCRdb table, and some are missing; sequencing was by immunoSEQ multiplex PCR. In the table there are fewer than 250,000 clones, roughly 92% of which are singletons. This TCR derives from an adult in good health. This chain links TRBV2 with TRBJ2-2; D gene unclear. Specimen: peripheral blood, collected on day 0 of AZD1222 vaccination. Here the CDR3 DNA reads TGTGCCAGCAGCCCAACGAACACCGGGGAGCTGTTTTTT. Its protein product is CASSPTNTGELFF.